The clone carrying this T cell receptor beta chain has only one observation. Assay execution took place at the deep level. Produced via immunoSEQ multiplex PCR; TCRdb's table is partial and in-frame only. The sample lists some 2,400,000 clones, approximately 94% occurring once. Donors were Caucasian adults residing in Nashville, Tennessee, USA. This entry comes from a study of shared clonotypes between healthy human individuals. Study-wide background: Each donor contributed plates that comprised three CD4 naive, three CD4 memory, two CD8 naive and one CD8 memory.

CDR1 and CDR2 (germline): SNHLY, FYNNEI. The CDR3 extends over 16 amino acids. The V segment lost 6 bases and the J segment 1 base; nucleotides outside the gene matches: 7. The sequence derives from a man aged 18 to 29 in good health. What was sequenced was naive CD4+ T cells sorted from blood. Subset noted: CD45RA+ positively selected. The chain joins TRBV2 to TRBJ1-3; TRBD1 matches at 9 bases. The CDR3 protein is CASSPQGAESGNTIYF. In DNA, the CDR3 is TGTGCCAGCAGCCCACAGGGGGCAGAATCTGGAAACACCATATATTTT.